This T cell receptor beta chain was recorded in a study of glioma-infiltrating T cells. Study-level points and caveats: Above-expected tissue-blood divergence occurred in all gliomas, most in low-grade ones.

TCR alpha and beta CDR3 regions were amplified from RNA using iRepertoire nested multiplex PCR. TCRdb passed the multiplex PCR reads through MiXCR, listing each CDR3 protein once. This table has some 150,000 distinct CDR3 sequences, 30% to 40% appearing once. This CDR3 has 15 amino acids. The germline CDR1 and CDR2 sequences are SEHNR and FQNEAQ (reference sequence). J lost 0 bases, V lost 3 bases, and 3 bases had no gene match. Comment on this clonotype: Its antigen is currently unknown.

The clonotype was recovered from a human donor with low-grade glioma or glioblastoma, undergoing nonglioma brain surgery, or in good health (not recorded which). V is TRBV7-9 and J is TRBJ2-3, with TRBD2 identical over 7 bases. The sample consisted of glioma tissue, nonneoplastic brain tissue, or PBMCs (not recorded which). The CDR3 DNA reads TGTGCCAGCAGCTTTGGGGGAGGGAGCACAGATACGCAGTATTTT. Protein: CASSFGGGSTDTQYF. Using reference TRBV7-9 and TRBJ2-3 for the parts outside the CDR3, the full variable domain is DTGVSQNPRHKITKRGQNVTFRCDPISEHNRLYWYRQTLGQGPEFLTYFQNEAQLEKSRLLSDRFSAERPKGSFSTLEIQRTEQGDSAMYLCASSFGGGSTDTQYFGPGTRLTVL.